This T cell receptor beta chain was identified during a study of tumor and adjacent non-tumor tissue in lung cancer. Study-level information: Samples averaged approximately 4.2 million productive TCRbeta reads each. General study findings and limits: Patients with more diverse tumor TCRs had worse survival.

Trimming removed 7 bases from V and 9 bases from J, with 18 bases in between. Germline values: CDR1 WSHSY, CDR2 SAAADI. This CDR3 spans 13 amino acids. A modified ARM-PCR protocol with three rounds of nested PCR amplified TCRbeta. TCRdb passed the multiplex PCR reads through MiXCR, listing each CDR3 protein once. The table has approximately 100,000 distinct CDR3 sequences, 60% to 70% seen once. This sample's RNA came from whole unsorted tissue. Distant lung tissue was collected more than 3 cm away from the tumor edge. For this clonotype: The antigen remains unidentified.

The receptor was isolated from a man in his sixties with non-small cell lung cancer. The sequencing sample was made of distant non-tumor lung tissue. This sequence joins TRBV10-2 and TRBJ1-1; D is perhaps TRBD1 (6 bases). The CDR3 sequence: CASKRQDGNKAFF. The CDR3 region has the DNA TGCGCCAGCAAAAGACAGGACGGCAATAAAGCTTTCTTT.